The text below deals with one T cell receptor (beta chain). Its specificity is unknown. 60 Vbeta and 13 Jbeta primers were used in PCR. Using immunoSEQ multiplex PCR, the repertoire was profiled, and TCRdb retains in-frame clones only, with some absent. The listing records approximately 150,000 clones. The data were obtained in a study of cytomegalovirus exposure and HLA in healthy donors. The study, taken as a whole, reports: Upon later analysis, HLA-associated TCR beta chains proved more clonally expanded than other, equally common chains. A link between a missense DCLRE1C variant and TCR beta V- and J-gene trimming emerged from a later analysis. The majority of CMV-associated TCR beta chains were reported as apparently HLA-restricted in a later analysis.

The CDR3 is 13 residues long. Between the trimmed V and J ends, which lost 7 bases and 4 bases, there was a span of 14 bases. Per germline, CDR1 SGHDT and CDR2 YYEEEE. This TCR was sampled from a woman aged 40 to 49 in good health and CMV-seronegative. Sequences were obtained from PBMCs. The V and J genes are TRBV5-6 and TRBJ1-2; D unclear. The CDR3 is CASASRGLYGYTF. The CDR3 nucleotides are TGTGCCAGCGCTTCGCGGGGTCTCTATGGCTACACCTTC. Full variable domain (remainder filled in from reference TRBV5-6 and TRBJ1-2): DAGVTQSPTHLIKTRGQQVTLRCSPKSGHDTVSWYQQALGQGPQFIFQYYEEEERQRGNFPDRFSGHQFPNYSSELNVNALLLGDSALYLCASASRGLYGYTFGSGTRLTVV.